This TCR beta chain is from a study of T cell responses to AZD1222 COVID-19 vaccine. The germline V gene has CDR1 KGHSH and CDR2 LQKENI. This CDR3 has 16 residues. Germline trimming cut 1 base from V and 1 base from J; bases unmatched to any gene: 3. Using immunoSEQ multiplex PCR, the repertoire was profiled, and TCRdb retains in-frame clones only, with some absent. Of some 140,000 clones listed, 75% to 95% are singletons. This rearrangement joins TRBV18 to TRBJ2-3; 9 bases fit TRBD1. The sequence derives from an adult who received the AZD1222 COVID-19 vaccine. Source: peripheral blood, taken 28 days after the second AZD1222 dose. This CDR3 is CASSPLWDRGTDTQYF. The CDR3 DNA reads as TGTGCCAGCTCACCACTATGGGACAGGGGCACAGATACGCAGTATTTT.